This T cell receptor beta chain was retrieved from a study of blood T cell repertoires in COVID-19 (dated by TCRdb to the early 2020s). A note on the overall study: Samples from collaborators originated in the United States, Italy and Spain and spanned both the acute and convalescent phases of COVID-19. A freely available public database, intended as a resource for researchers studying the immune response to SARS-CoV-2, is where the repertoires were released. A de-identified subject ID, COVID-19 status, age in years and sex were almost always included in the sample metadata. The prospective study material was composed of cDNA or gDNA derived from T cells, B-cell-depleted T cells, or PBMCs. Where available, HLA class I and class II types were taken from metadata supplied by the sample provider and were not determined by assay-based typing. Deeply sampled blood TCRbeta repertoires from subjects exposed to, actively infected with, or recovered from COVID-19 were included in the dataset. Samples were obtained from the ongoing ImmuneRACE study (first 160 participants) and from 1,200 or so subjects provided by 6 global collaborators.

Concerning this clone: Its antigen target is currently unknown. There are no base qualities to consult, and no much larger clone falls within one base.

The immunoSEQ Assay, a bias-controlled multiplex PCR, was used to amplify TCRbeta CDR3 regions from genomic DNA. The original pipeline was this. Nucleated cell counts per sample were estimated from amplification of reference gene primers within the assay. To quantify the absolute abundance of each unique TCRbeta CDR3 rearrangement, sequence reads were collapsed and filtered. Productive Simpson clonality was computed per sample as the square root of Simpson's diversity index over productive rearrangements. The table was pulled from immuneACCESS by TCRdb, which kept in-frame rearrangements only. Such tables lose some clones; where checked, under half of the loss comes from unresolved V genes, and the rest has no known cause. From that table come the V and J calls and clone size; the DNA was used to work out D and trimming. This sample holds tens of thousands of clones; roughly 85% were observed only once. More than 25% of the sample is held by the ten biggest clonotypes.

What the study reported, not specific to this receptor: Clinical and demographic metadata were provided uncurated, with the amount varying by source and participant.

Collaborating institutions collected whole blood in K2EDTA tubes following their own protocols. For TCRbeta analysis, collaborators shipped samples in one of three forms: frozen whole blood, isolated PBMCs, or DNA extracted from either of those sample types. From a lookup of the germline V gene, CDR1 and CDR2 are SGHRS and YFSETQ. Including the terminal cysteine and phenylalanine, the CDR3 comprises 16 residues. Only the CDR3 region is kept as DNA, spanning 48 bases read in frame from base 1. V is pruned by 0 bases and J by 2 bases, leaving 6 bases of the junction without a gene match. Here the chain combines TRBV5-1 and TRBJ2-3; TRBD1 fits 7 bases in the junction. The sample comprised peripheral blood. The sequence derives from a man aged 55 to 70 with active or convalescent COVID-19. The CDR3 loop reads CASSLVKGANTDTQYF. The bases are TGCGCCAGCAGCTTGGTAAAGGGGGCGAACACAGATACGCAGTATTTT. The full variable domain, completed from the reference TRBV5-1 and TRBJ2-3 proteins outside the CDR3, reads KAGVTQTPRYLIKTRGQQVTLSCSPISGHRSVSWYQQTPGQGLQFLFEYFSETQRNKGNFPGRFSGRQFSNSRSEMNVSTLELGDSALYLCASSLVKGANTDTQYFGPGTRLTVL.